Detailed here is one T cell receptor (beta chain). Its specificity is not known. Germline-derived CDR1 and CDR2 are SGHRS and YFSETQ. The CDR3 sequence is 14 residues long. With 4 bases clipped from V and 7 bases from J, the junction kept 7 bases outside the gene matches. These data are taken from a study of T-cell memory formation after mild COVID-19. Study in general: In these data, TCR clusters were largely donor specific.

Whole-study findings and limits: There was a balanced CD4/CD8 profile in clones contracting day 15 to 85, and later expanders leaned CD4+. Memory from before infection featured some responding clones, which suggests cross-reactive memory joined.

TCRdb re-called the 5' RACE reads with MiXCR, one entry per CDR3 protein. The data contain a few hundred thousand distinct CDR3 sequences, roughly a fifth of them singletons. This clonotype was sampled from an adult woman who had mild COVID-19 (a few samples of this study predate the infection). Cell type and time point are not known. The chain is built from TRBV5-1 and TRBJ1-2; 10 bases are a match to TRBD1. Source material: PBMCs or a T cell subset sorted from them (not recorded which). The CDR3 loop reads CASSRGQGLSGYTF. DNA for the CDR3: TGCGCCAGCAGCCGGGGACAGGGGCTAAGTGGCTACACCTTC.